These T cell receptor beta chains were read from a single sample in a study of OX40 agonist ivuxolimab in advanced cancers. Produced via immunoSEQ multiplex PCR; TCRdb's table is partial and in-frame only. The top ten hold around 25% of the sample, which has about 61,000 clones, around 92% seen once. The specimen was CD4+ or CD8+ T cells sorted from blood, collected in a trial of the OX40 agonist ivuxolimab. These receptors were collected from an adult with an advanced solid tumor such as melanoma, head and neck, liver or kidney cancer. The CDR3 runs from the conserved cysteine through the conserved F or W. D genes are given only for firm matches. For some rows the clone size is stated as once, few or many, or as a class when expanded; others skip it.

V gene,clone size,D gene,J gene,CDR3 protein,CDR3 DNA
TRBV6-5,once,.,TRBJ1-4,CASSPGPTNEKLFF,TGTGCCAGCAGCCCGGGGCCAACTAATGAAAAACTGTTTTTT
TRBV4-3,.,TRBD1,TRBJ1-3,CASSQVDRGPYSGNTIYF,TGCGCCAGCAGCCAAGTGGACAGGGGGCCATACTCTGGAAACACCATATATTTT
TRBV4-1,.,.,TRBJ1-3,CASSPGGINTIYF,TGCGCCAGCAGCCCCGGGGGGATAAACACCATATATTTT
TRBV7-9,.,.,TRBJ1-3,CASSFWAGAGGNTIYF,TGTGCCAGCAGCTTTTGGGCCGGGGCAGGTGGAAACACCATATATTTT
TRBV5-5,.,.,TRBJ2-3,CASSLGEGLDTQYF,TGTGCCAGCAGCTTGGGAGAGGGGCTGGATACGCAGTATTTT
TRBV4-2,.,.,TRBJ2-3,CASSQGPGETQYF,TGTGCCAGCAGCCAAGGCCCGGGGGAGACGCAGTATTTT
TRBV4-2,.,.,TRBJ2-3,CASSQIGGAGPTDTQYF,TGTGCCAGCAGCCAAATTGGCGGAGCCGGCCCCACAGATACGCAGTATTTT
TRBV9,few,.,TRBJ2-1,CASSAAGQYSYNEQFF,TGTGCCAGCAGCGCCGCGGGACAGTACTCCTACAATGAGCAGTTCTTC
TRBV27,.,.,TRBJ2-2,CASSFQGSTGELFF,TGTGCCAGCAGTTTCCAGGGGAGCACCGGGGAGCTGTTTTTT
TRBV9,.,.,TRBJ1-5,CASSVGGVVGQPQHF,TGTGCCAGCAGCGTAGGGGGTGTAGTGGGGCAGCCCCAGCATTTT
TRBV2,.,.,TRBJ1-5,CASSGPYSNQPQHF,TGTGCCAGCAGTGGGCCGTATAGCAATCAGCCCCAGCATTTT
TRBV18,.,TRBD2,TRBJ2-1,CASSWEGYTSYNEQFF,TGTGCCAGCTCGTGGGAGGGTTACACCTCCTACAATGAGCAGTTCTTC
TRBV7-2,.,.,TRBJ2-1,CASSSWDSISYNEQFF,TGTGCCAGCAGCTCTTGGGACTCGATTTCCTACAATGAGCAGTTCTTC
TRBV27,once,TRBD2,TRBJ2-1,CASSLLAAHNEQFF,TGTGCCAGCAGTTTACTAGCGGCGCACAATGAGCAGTTCTTC
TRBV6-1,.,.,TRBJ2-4,CASSEAALGFLAKNIQYF,TGTGCCAGCAGTGAAGCGGCCCTAGGATTTCTAGCCAAAAACATTCAGTACTTC
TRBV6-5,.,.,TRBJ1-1,CASSTGHHEAFF,TGTGCCAGCAGTACGGGGCATCATGAAGCTTTCTTT
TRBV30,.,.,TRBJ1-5,CAWSEFSNQPQHF,TGTGCCTGGAGTGAATTTAGCAATCAGCCCCAGCATTTT
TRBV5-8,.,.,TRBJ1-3,CASSLVLRGAGNTIYF,TGTGCCAGCAGCTTGGTCTTGCGGGGGGCTGGAAACACCATATATTTT
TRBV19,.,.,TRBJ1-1,CASSRGTPGPSTEAFF,TGTGCCAGTAGTAGAGGGACTCCGGGACCCTCCACTGAAGCTTTCTTT
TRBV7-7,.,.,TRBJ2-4,CASSLDPKPLAKNIQYF,TGTGCTAGCAGCTTGGACCCCAAACCCCTAGCCAAAAACATTCAGTACTTC
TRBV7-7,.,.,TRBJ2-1,CASSLNLVNEQFF,TGTGCTAGCAGCCTAAACTTGGTAAATGAGCAGTTCTTC
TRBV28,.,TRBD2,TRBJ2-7,CASGTSEYHGQYF,TGTGCCAGCGGGACTAGCGAGTATCATGGGCAGTACTTC
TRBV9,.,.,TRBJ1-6,CASSVGGTTPLHF,TGTGCCAGCAGCGTAGGTGGGACGACACCCCTCCACTTT
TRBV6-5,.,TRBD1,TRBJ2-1,CASSYSRQGAAEQFF,TGTGCCAGCAGTTACTCGAGACAGGGGGCAGCTGAGCAGTTCTTC
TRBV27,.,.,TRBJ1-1,CASRTPGGGETEAFF,TGTGCCAGCAGGACCCCGGGGGGGGGCGAGACTGAAGCTTTCTTT
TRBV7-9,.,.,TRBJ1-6,CASSLEDQGLALHF,TGTGCCAGCAGCTTAGAGGATCAGGGGTTGGCCCTCCACTTT
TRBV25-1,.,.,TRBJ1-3,CASSESGVGNTIYF,TGTGCCAGCAGTGAATCAGGAGTTGGAAACACCATATATTTT
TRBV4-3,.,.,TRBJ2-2,CASSQGLSGGAGELFF,TGCGCCAGCAGCCAAGGATTGTCAGGAGGGGCCGGGGAGCTGTTTTTT
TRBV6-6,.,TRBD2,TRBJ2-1,CASSLLAHTFNEQFF,TGTGCCAGCAGTTTACTAGCGCATACTTTCAATGAGCAGTTCTTC
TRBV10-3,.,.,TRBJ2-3,CAISVGRTDTQYF,TGTGCCATCAGTGTTGGGAGGACAGATACGCAGTATTTT
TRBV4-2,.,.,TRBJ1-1,CASSQEEGRGTEAFF,TGTGCCAGCAGCCAAGAAGAGGGGAGAGGTACTGAAGCTTTCTTT
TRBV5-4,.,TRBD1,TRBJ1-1,CAIGQGMDTEAFF,TGTGCCATCGGACAGGGGATGGACACTGAAGCTTTCTTT
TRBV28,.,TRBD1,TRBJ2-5,CASSPRTGDGQETQYF,TGTGCCAGCAGCCCCAGGACAGGGGATGGGCAAGAGACCCAGTACTTC
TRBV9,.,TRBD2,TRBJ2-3,CASSPGTSGVGDTQYF,TGTGCCAGCAGCCCTGGGACTAGCGGGGTTGGGGATACGCAGTATTTT
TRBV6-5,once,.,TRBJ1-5,CASSLGNQPQHF,TGTGCCAGCAGTCTAGGTAATCAGCCCCAGCATTTT
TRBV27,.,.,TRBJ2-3,CASAETIYSTDTQYF,TGTGCCAGCGCCGAGACTATTTATAGCACAGATACGCAGTATTTT
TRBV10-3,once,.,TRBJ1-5,CAISTGTLNQPQHF,TGTGCCATCAGTACCGGGACTCTTAATCAGCCCCAGCATTTT
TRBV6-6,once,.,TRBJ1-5,CASSRQPQHF,TGTGCCAGCAGCAGACAGCCCCAGCATTTT
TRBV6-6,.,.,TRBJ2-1,CASSSTACNEQFF,TGTGCCAGCAGTTCCACAGCTTGCAATGAGCAGTTCTTC
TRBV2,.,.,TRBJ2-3,CASSDFVTDTQYF,TGTGCCAGCAGTGATTTCGTCACAGATACGCAGTATTTT
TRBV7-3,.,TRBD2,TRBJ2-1,CASSVSGASSYNEQFF,TGTGCCAGCAGCGTCAGCGGGGCGAGCTCCTACAATGAGCAGTTCTTC
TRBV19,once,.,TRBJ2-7,CASSNSYEQYF,TGTGCCAGTAGTAACTCCTACGAGCAGTACTTC
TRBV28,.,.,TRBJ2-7,CASSLQGPTYEQYF,TGTGCCAGCAGTTTACAGGGACCTACCTACGAGCAGTACTTC
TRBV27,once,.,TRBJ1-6,CASSLYRHSPLHF,TGTGCCAGCAGTTTATACAGGCATTCACCCCTCCACTTT
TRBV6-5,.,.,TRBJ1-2,CASSYSHGQPNYGYTF,TGTGCCAGCAGTTACTCGCACGGACAGCCGAACTATGGCTACACCTTC
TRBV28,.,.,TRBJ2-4,CASSLSPGAKNIQYF,TGTGCCAGCAGTTTAAGCCCGGGAGCCAAAAACATTCAGTACTTC
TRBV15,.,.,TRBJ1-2,CATSRDPPTGYGYTF,TGTGCCACCAGCAGAGATCCCCCTACAGGGTATGGCTACACCTTC
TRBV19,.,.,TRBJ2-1,CAPPEGCNEQFF,TGTGCCCCACCCGAAGGTTGCAATGAGCAGTTCTTC
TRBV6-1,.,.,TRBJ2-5,CASSEIGGVYQETQYF,TGTGCCAGCAGTGAAATAGGAGGGGTGTACCAAGAGACCCAGTACTTC
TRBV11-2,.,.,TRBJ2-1,CASSLTSFNEQFF,TGTGCCAGCAGCTTAACTAGCTTCAATGAGCAGTTCTTC
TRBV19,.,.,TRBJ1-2,CASSQNGYTF,TGTGCCAGTAGTCAGAACGGCTACACCTTC
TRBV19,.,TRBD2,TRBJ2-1,CASSIASLAGGTAGEQFF,TGTGCCAGTAGTATAGCGTCCCTAGCGGGGGGGACGGCTGGTGAGCAGTTCTTC
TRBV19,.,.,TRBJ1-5,CASGVLQPQHF,TGTGCCAGTGGGGTGCTGCAGCCCCAGCATTTT
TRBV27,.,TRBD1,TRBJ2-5,CASSPEGAETQYF,TGTGCCAGCAGTCCTGAGGGGGCAGAGACCCAGTACTTC
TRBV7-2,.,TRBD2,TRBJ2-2,CASSPRTSGVPGELFF,TGTGCCAGCAGCCCCAGGACTAGCGGGGTACCCGGGGAGCTGTTTTTT
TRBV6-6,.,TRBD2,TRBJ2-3,CASNQYSTSLADTQYF,TGTGCCAGCAACCAATACTCGACTAGCCTTGCAGATACGCAGTATTTT
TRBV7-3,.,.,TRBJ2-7,CASSPTIDSEAYEQYF,TGTGCCAGCAGCCCCACCATAGACTCAGAAGCCTACGAGCAGTACTTC
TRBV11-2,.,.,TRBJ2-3,CASSPFPGSRHSDTQYF,TGTGCCAGCAGCCCCTTTCCGGGAAGTCGGCACTCAGATACGCAGTATTTT
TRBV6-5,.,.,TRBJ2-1,CASSLRGAGNNEQFF,TGTGCCAGCAGTCTCCGGGGGGCCGGGAACAATGAGCAGTTCTTC
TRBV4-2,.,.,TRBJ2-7,CASSQGTDSYEQYF,TGTGCCAGCAGCCAAGGGACAGACTCCTACGAGCAGTACTTC